These T cell receptor beta chains were read from a single sample in a study of shared clonotypes between healthy human individuals. The table came from immunoSEQ multiplex PCR; TCRdb's copy has only in-frame clones and leaves some out. Here the sample spans approximately 2,000,000 clones, 80% to 95% being singletons. The source material was naive CD8+ T cells from PBMCs. The source is a man younger than 35 in good health. Some clones in this sample may be carry-over from other donors' samples. Each CDR3 is given with its conserved first and last residue. A D gene is named only where the DNA matches it firmly. Size tells how often a clone was seen (once, few, many) or the class of an expanded clone, and some rows leave it out.

v_gene,j_gene,d_gene,abundance,CDR3nt,CDR3aa
TRBV11-2,TRBJ2-2,NA,NA,TGTGCCAGCAGCTTAACAAGAACGAACACCGGGGAGCTGTTTTTT,CASSLTRTNTGELFF
TRBV27,TRBJ2-7,TRBD2,NA,TGTGCCAGCAGTTCCAAGCGTATCGGGACTAGCGGGAGGGGATCCTACGAGCAGTACTTC,CASSSKRIGTSGRGSYEQYF
TRBV29-1,TRBJ2-5,NA,NA,TGCAGCGTGCTAGGGGGGCGGTTAGAGACCCAGTACTTC,CSVLGGRLETQYF
TRBV4-1,TRBJ2-5,NA,NA,TGCGCCAGCAGCCAAGACTGGAATACCTTACAAGAGACCCAGTACTTC,CASSQDWNTLQETQYF
TRBV2,TRBJ2-7,TRBD1,NA,TGTGCCAGCAGTGATCTAGGACAGGGGCTTCTCGAGCAGTACTTC,CASSDLGQGLLEQYF
TRBV2,TRBJ2-7,NA,NA,TGTGCCAGCAGTACTCGTGAGCAGTACTTC,CASSTREQYF
TRBV6-6,TRBJ2-5,NA,NA,TGTGCCAGCAGTTACGTTGGACACCCACAAGAGACCCAGTACTTC,CASSYVGHPQETQYF
TRBV2,TRBJ2-7,NA,NA,TGTGCCAGCAGGGGCGGGGCCTCCTACGAGCAGTACTTC,CASRGGASYEQYF
TRBV19,TRBJ2-1,TRBD2,NA,TGTGCCAGTAGTTTCATAGCGGGAGGTTCCTACAATGAGCAGTTCTTC,CASSFIAGGSYNEQFF
TRBV27,TRBJ2-7,NA,NA,TGTGCCAGCAGTTTATCTCGTGCGGGCGAGCAGTACTTC,CASSLSRAGEQYF
TRBV2,TRBJ2-7,NA,NA,TGTGCCAGCACAGGGAGAGAACTCTACGAGCAGTACTTC,CASTGRELYEQYF
TRBV21-1,TRBJ2-1,NA,NA,TGTGCCAGCAGCAAAGCCGACAGGAACGTCAATGAGCAGTTCTTC,CASSKADRNVNEQFF
TRBV6-6,TRBJ2-3,TRBD2,NA,TGTGCCAGCAGTTTAGAGCGGGAGAGTGAAGATACGCAGTATTTT,CASSLERESEDTQYF
TRBV27,TRBJ2-3,TRBD2,NA,TGTGCCAGCAGGCTCACTAGCGGGAGCTTATGGCAAACAGATACGCAGTATTTT,CASRLTSGSLWQTDTQYF
TRBV9,TRBJ2-1,TRBD2,NA,TGTGCCAGCAGCCCAGACCCCCTAGCGGGAGGGTTCTATGAGCAGTTCTTC,CASSPDPLAGGFYEQFF
TRBV6-6,TRBJ1-2,TRBD1,once,TGTGCCAGCAGTTACTCGGACAGGTTAGATAACTATGGCTACACCTTC,CASSYSDRLDNYGYTF
TRBV19,TRBJ2-2,NA,NA,TGTGCCAGTAGTATCGGTAGCGGGGAGCTGTTTTTT,CASSIGSGELFF
TRBV5-4,TRBJ2-7,TRBD2,NA,TGTGCCAGCAGCCTAAAGCGGGAGATCTTTAACGAGCAGTACTTC,CASSLKREIFNEQYF